This TCR beta chain originates from a study of Graves' ophthalmopathy and Graves' hyperthyroidism. The wider study: The study drew peripheral blood at initial diagnosis, before any treatment.

The study amplified TCR beta CDR3 regions using RNA transcripts. The library came from an HTBI-primed first-round RT-PCR and a second-round multiplex PCR. Via MiXCR, TCRdb re-called the multiplex PCR reads, giving one row per CDR3 protein. The top ten clones hold approximately 46% of a sample with almost 750,000 distinct CDR3 sequences, 35% to 50% of them seen once. Per the germline V gene, CDR1 is SEHNR and CDR2 is FQNEAQ (reference sequence). This CDR3 region has 14 residues. The germline V and J ends were trimmed by 5 bases and 8 bases, with 15 bases remaining between them. This clonotype was observed at least ten times. The PBMCs used were ones drawn from 9.5 to 10 ml of fresh peripheral blood.

The chain carries TRBV7-9 and TRBJ1-4; no clear D gene. Sample: peripheral blood. The clonotype originates from an adult man with Graves' ophthalmopathy. CDR3 amino acids: CASSLDSGGEKLFF. DNA for the CDR3: TGTGCCAGCAGCCTGGACTCCGGAGGGGAAAAACTGTTTTTT.